In its sample, the clone carrying this T cell receptor (beta chain) was seen a few times. The antigen remains unidentified. TCRdb ran MiXCR on the 5' RACE reads and lists one entry per CDR3 protein. This table has around 100,000 distinct CDR3 sequences, 7.5% to 9.5% appearing once. This sample is drawn from a study of T cells after yellow fever vaccination. General study points: Sorted repertoires could include abundant contaminating clonotypes from bulk cells.

Trimming cost V 5 bases and J 7 bases; bases outside gene matches: 10. Per the germline V gene, CDR1 is MDHEN and CDR2 is SYDVKM. The CDR3 is 15 residues long. The sequence came from a man aged 25 to 40 who received the YFV17D yellow fever vaccine. This sequence joins TRBV28 and TRBJ2-7; 11 bases map to TRBD2. The sample was CD8+ T cells sorted from PBMCs, taken 45 days after the yellow fever booster vaccination. The CDR3 DNA reads TGTGCCAGCAGTACTTTAGCGGGAGGGCCGCAGGAGCAGTACTTC. It is translated as CASSTLAGGPQEQYF.